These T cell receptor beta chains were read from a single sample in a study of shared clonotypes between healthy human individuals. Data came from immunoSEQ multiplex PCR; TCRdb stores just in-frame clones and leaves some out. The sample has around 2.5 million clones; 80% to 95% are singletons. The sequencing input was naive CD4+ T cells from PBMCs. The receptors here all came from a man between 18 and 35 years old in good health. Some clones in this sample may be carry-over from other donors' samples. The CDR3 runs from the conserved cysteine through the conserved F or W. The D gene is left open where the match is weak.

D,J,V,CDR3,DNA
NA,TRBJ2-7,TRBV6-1,CASRVPGAPYEQYF,TGTGCCAGCAGAGTGCCGGGAGCCCCCTACGAGCAGTACTTC
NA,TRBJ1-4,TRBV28,CASSPPNEKLFF,TGTGCCAGCAGTCCTCCAAATGAAAAACTGTTTTTT
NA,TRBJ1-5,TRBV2,CASLAQTIRGNQPQHF,TGTGCCAGCCTTGCCCAAACCATTCGAGGCAATCAGCCCCAGCATTTT
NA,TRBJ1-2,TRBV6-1,CASSEAQDGAGYGYTF,TGTGCCAGCAGTGAAGCGCAGGACGGCGCGGGCTATGGCTACACCTTC
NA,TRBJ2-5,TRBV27,CASRRQVGATQYF,TGTGCCAGCAGGAGACAGGTCGGAGCGACCCAGTACTTC
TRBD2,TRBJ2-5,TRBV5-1,CASSQAPLAGGETQYF,TGCGCCAGCAGCCAAGCGCCACTAGCGGGAGGCGAGACCCAGTACTTC
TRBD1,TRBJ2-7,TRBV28,CASRQGQPYEQYF,TGTGCCAGCAGGCAGGGACAGCCCTACGAGCAGTACTTC
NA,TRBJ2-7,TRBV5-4,CASSLDRTISYEQYF,TGTGCCAGCAGCTTGGACAGGACAATCTCCTACGAGCAGTACTTC
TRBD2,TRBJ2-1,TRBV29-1,CSVESGRGGSYNEQFF,TGCAGCGTTGAAAGCGGGAGGGGGGGATCTTACAATGAGCAGTTCTTC
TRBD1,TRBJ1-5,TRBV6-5,CASRTGGQPQHF,TGTGCCAGCAGAACAGGGGGACAGCCCCAGCATTTT
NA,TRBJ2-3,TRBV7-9,CASSLGVADTQYF,TGTGCCAGCAGCTTAGGGGTGGCAGATACGCAGTATTTT
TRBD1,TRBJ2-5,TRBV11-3,CASSQGVGETQYF,TGTGCCAGCAGCCAGGGGGTCGGAGAGACCCAGTACTTC
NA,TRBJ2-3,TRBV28,CASSLILGGDTQYF,TGTGCCAGCAGTCTCATACTTGGGGGGGATACGCAGTATTTT
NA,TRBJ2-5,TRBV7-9,CASSQMPLKETQYF,TGTGCCAGCAGCCAAATGCCACTCAAAGAGACCCAGTACTTC
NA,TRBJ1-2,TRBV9,CASSSTAQGAYGYTF,TGTGCCAGCAGCTCAACAGCCCAAGGGGCCTATGGCTACACCTTC
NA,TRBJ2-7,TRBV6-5,CASSSVGVYEQYF,TGTGCCAGCAGTTCGGTGGGGGTCTACGAGCAGTACTTC
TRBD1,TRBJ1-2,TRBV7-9,CASSFTGEGYTF,TGTGCCAGCAGCTTTACAGGGGAAGGCTACACCTTC
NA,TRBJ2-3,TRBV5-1,CASSLSGPPDTQYF,TGCGCCAGCAGCTTGTCGGGCCCCCCAGATACGCAGTATTTT
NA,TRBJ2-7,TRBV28,CASNKDRGLSYEQYF,TGTGCCAGCAATAAAGACCGAGGACTCTCCTACGAGCAGTACTTC
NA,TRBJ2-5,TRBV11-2,CASSLDRPSWETQYF,TGTGCCAGCAGCTTAGATCGGCCCAGCTGGGAGACCCAGTACTTC
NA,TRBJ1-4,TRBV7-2,CASSFSTGREGKLFF,TGTGCCAGCAGCTTCAGTACTGGCCGGGAGGGAAAACTGTTTTTT
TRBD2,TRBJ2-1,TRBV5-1,CASTQVGLAGVGEQFF,TGCGCCAGCACCCAAGTGGGACTAGCGGGAGTGGGTGAGCAGTTCTTC